This T cell receptor beta chain was captured in a study of T cell responses to AZD1222 COVID-19 vaccine (TCRdb year 2021). The study in broad terms: TCR sequencing covered more than 230 trial participants: 200 to 220 given two doses of AZD1222 and about 26 given two doses of MenACWY control vaccine. Trial participants were enrolled into age subgroups of 18-55, 56-69 and 70-plus years, which contained about 150, 27 and 61 TCR-sequenced participants, respectively. Broader findings and caveats from the paper: Vaccine-associated CD4 TCRs spanned the whole spike protein, with dominant responses in regions 160-218 and 743-854. Reportedly, close to half of the unique spike-specific TCRs recognized epitopes lying outside the regions that are mutated in the B.1.351 and B.1.1.7 variants. Conclusions about previously exposed vaccinees were limited because only a handful of AZD1222 recipients were SARS-CoV-2 seropositive at baseline. Participants were mostly white British, with more females than males. The authors suggested clonal diversity may have been underestimated. Because no samples from the day 14 peak response were available, repertoires could be characterized only after the peak T cell response. After two AZD1222 doses, both the breadth and the depth of spike-specific TCRs were significantly higher than at day 0 and than in MenACWY recipients. The 56-69-year group was small, and its depth increase did not reach significance, likely because of low power.

This clone has only a few counts. The clone's antigen remains unknown. Nothing much larger sits one base from this clone, and base qualities are not available. The CDR3 regions of human TCRbeta chains were analyzed by immunosequencing. Per the source publication's procedure: Repertoire TCRs were checked for matches against a reference library of SARS-CoV-2-specific TCRs that had been generated using the MIRA antigen-specificity platform. Breadth was defined as the fraction of unique TCRs that were SARS-CoV-2-associated, and depth was defined as the fraction of total T cells that were SARS-CoV-2-associated. Using the MIRA data, every spike-specific TCR was mapped to the spike region that the TCR reacted to and assigned to either a CD4 or a CD8 class. Log10-transformed breadth and depth values were compared by one-way ANOVA with Sidak's multiple comparisons tests. Entries here come from immuneACCESS through TCRdb and include only in-frame sequences with V and J called. Some clones fail to appear in such tables; in the studies checked, an unresolved V gene covers under half of the shortfall, and the cause of the remainder is unknown. V and J calls and clone size are those listed in that table; D and trimming were worked out from the DNA. The sample profile shows more than 90,000 clones; 87% of them were found once. The ten largest clonotypes hold about 10% of the sample.

CDR1 is given as MDHEN and CDR2 as SYDVKM, both from the germline V gene. V trim: 3 bases; J trim: 4 bases; unmatched bases: 3. Spanning cysteine to phenylalanine, the CDR3 consists of 14 amino acids. Only the CDR3 portion is preserved as DNA: 42 bases, with reading frame beginning at the first base. This specimen's time point label, per the study, means: about 28 days (+/-7) after the second vaccine dose. Because spike-specific TCR depth and breadth did not differ between the two schedules, AZD1222 recipients who got a second dose at roughly 4 weeks were pooled with those who got a second dose at roughly 12 weeks. Vaccinee samples were obtained from the UK trials COV001 and COV002, which included a single-blind randomized controlled phase 2/3 trial of AZD1222 (ChAdOx1 nCoV-19) in healthy adults. For TCRbeta chain sequencing, PBMC samples were collected from trial participants at day 0 and at day 28 after the second dose.

The source material was peripheral blood, sampled 28 days after the second AZD1222 dose. The clonotype originates from an adult who received the AZD1222 COVID-19 vaccine. The chain is encoded by TRBV28 joined to TRBJ2-1, with 7 bases aligning to TRBD2. The DNA is TGTGCCAGCAGTTTGTTCGGGGGGTACAATGAGCAGTTCTTC. It encodes CASSLFGGYNEQFF.